Sequencing of this T cell receptor (beta chain) was carried out in a study of cytomegalovirus exposure and HLA in healthy donors. Study observations and caveats: Some highly shared sequence variants likely arose as a pipeline artifact. An ancestry cluster, one associated with Asian ancestry, reportedly showed fewer N-insertions than the approximately 670-donor mean in a later analysis.

PCR employed 60 Vbeta and 13 Jbeta primers. Only in-frame clones appear in the TCRdb table, and some are missing; sequencing was by immunoSEQ multiplex PCR. The data contain around 140,000 clones, roughly 77% of them singletons. Concerning this clone itself: Its antigen is not identified.

The receptor comes from a man in his forties or fifties in good health and CMV-seronegative. Material for sequencing was PBMCs.

The CDR3: CASSLGQGLLPTF. The CDR3 DNA reads TGTGCCAGCAGCTTAGGCCAGGGTCTGCTTCCCACCTTC. The genes are TRBV7-3 and TRBJ1-2; a possible D gene is TRBD1 (5 bases). The germline V and J ends were trimmed by 2 bases and 13 bases, with 17 bases remaining between them. The CDR3 is 13 amino acids. Germline values: CDR1 SGHTA, CDR2 FQGTGA.